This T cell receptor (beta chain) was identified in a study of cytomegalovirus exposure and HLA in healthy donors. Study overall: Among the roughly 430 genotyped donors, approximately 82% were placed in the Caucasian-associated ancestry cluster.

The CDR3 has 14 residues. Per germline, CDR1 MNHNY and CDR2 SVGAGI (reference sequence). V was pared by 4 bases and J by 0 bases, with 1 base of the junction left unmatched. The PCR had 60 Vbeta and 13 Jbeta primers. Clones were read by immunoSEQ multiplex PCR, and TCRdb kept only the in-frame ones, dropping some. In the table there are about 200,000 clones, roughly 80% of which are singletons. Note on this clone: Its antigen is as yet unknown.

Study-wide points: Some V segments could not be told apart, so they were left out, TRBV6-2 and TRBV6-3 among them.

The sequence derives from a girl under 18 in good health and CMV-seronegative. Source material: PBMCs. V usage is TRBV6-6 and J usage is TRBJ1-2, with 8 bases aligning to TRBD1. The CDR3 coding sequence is TGTGCCAGCAGTTCACAGGGGGCTAACTATGGCTACACCTTC. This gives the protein CASSSQGANYGYTF.